The clone carrying this T cell receptor beta chain has more than one count but fewer than ten. Its matching antigen is unknown. Germline lookup yields CDR1 WSHSY and CDR2 SAAADI. Trimming at V came to 4 bases and at J to 3 bases, leaving 9 bases not matched to a gene. CDR3 size: 17 residues. The entry originates in a study of T cells in localized non-small cell lung cancer. Study-wide findings and caveats: Paired adjacent lung recovered a median around 60 of the top 100 tumor clones. Heterogeneity remains possible, as sequencing covered one tumor region only.

Profiled with immunoSEQ multiplex PCR; TCRdb holds only in-frame clones, not every one. The data show approximately 35,000 clones, about 90% seen once. Sequencing used peripheral blood, obtained before any cancer treatment. This receptor was obtained from a female donor of 60 years or more with stage I lung adenocarcinoma. The V and J genes are TRBV10-2 and TRBJ2-3, with 11 bases identical to TRBD2. The CDR3 here is CASSAPPSGGTTDTQYF. The DNA of the CDR3 is TGCGCCAGCAGTGCCCCTCCTAGCGGGGGGACGACAGATACGCAGTATTTT.